Listed below are T cell receptor beta chains from one sample, sequenced in a study of T cell responses to AZD1222 COVID-19 vaccine. Clones were sequenced by immunoSEQ multiplex PCR, and TCRdb holds only the in-frame ones, with some missing. Here the sample spans over 150,000 clones, more than 75% being singletons. The sample in question was peripheral blood, obtained on day 0 of AZD1222 vaccination. These receptors all stem from an adult in good health. CDR3s include the opening cysteine and the closing phenylalanine or tryptophan. The order of the fields is clone size, V gene, J gene, D gene, CDR3 protein, CDR3 DNA. The D gene is left open where the match is weak. Rows give clone size only sometimes, using once, few, many, or a class for an expanded clone.

size: .; V: TRBV6-1; J: TRBJ2-7; D: .; CDR3: CASRPSATRGGQQYF; DNA: TGTGCCAGCAGACCTTCGGCGACTAGGGGCGGCCAGCAGTACTTC
size: .; V: TRBV29-1; J: TRBJ1-1; D: .; CDR3: CSVIKLTEAFF; DNA: TGCAGCGTTATAAAACTGACTGAAGCTTTCTTT
size: .; V: TRBV3-1/TRBV3-2; J: TRBJ1-2; D: .; CDR3: CASSPTYLEVGYTF; DNA: TGTGCCAGCAGCCCGACTTATTTAGAGGTCGGCTACACCTTC
size: .; V: TRBV5-1; J: TRBJ2-7; D: .; CDR3: CASSLSLTPHEQYF; DNA: TGCGCCAGCAGCTTGAGTCTGACACCCCACGAGCAGTACTTC
size: .; V: TRBV5-1; J: TRBJ1-3; D: .; CDR3: CASSSSWADISGNTIYF; DNA: TGCGCCAGCAGTAGTAGTTGGGCTGACATCTCTGGAAACACCATATATTTT
size: .; V: TRBV24-1; J: TRBJ2-5; D: .; CDR3: CATSDFTGNLETQYF; DNA: TGTGCCACCAGTGATTTTACCGGGAACTTAGAGACCCAGTACTTC
size: once; V: TRBV9; J: TRBJ2-7; D: .; CDR3: CASSVDLAATYEQYF; DNA: TGTGCCAGCAGCGTAGACCTAGCTGCGACCTACGAGCAGTACTTC
size: .; V: TRBV19; J: TRBJ1-6; D: .; CDR3: CASSIVNADSPLHF; DNA: TGTGCCAGTAGTATAGTTAATGCGGATTCACCCCTCCACTTT
size: .; V: TRBV5-4; J: TRBJ2-2; D: .; CDR3: CASSRQRNTGELFF; DNA: TGTGCCAGCAGCCGACAGAGGAACACCGGGGAGCTGTTTTTT
size: .; V: TRBV6-6; J: TRBJ1-5; D: TRBD1; CDR3: CASSPGGTANQPQHF; DNA: TGTGCCAGCAGTCCCGGGGGGACAGCCAATCAGCCCCAGCATTTT
size: .; V: TRBV28; J: TRBJ1-1; D: .; CDR3: CASSLLRGYHTEAFF; DNA: TGTGCCAGCAGTTTACTTCGGGGGTACCACACTGAAGCTTTCTTT
size: .; V: TRBV19; J: TRBJ2-3; D: TRBD2; CDR3: CASSIPSSGIRTDTQYF; DNA: TGTGCCAGTAGTATTCCCTCTAGCGGGATTCGGACAGATACGCAGTATTTT
size: .; V: TRBV25-1; J: TRBJ1-5; D: .; CDR3: CASSEMVVNQPQHF; DNA: TGTGCCAGCAGTGAGATGGTAGTCAATCAGCCCCAGCATTTT
size: .; V: TRBV5-1; J: TRBJ1-4; D: TRBD1; CDR3: CASSFSRGTEKLFF; DNA: TGCGCCAGCAGCTTCTCCAGGGGGACTGAAAAACTGTTTTTT
size: .; V: TRBV7-2; J: TRBJ2-5; D: .; CDR3: CASRMDRQVETQYF; DNA: TGTGCCAGCAGGATGGATAGACAGGTGGAGACCCAGTACTTC
size: .; V: TRBV5-1; J: TRBJ1-1; D: TRBD1; CDR3: CASSQGQGGPNTEAFF; DNA: TGCGCCAGCAGCCAGGGACAGGGAGGGCCCAACACTGAAGCTTTCTTT